Listed below are T cell receptor beta chains from one sample, sequenced in a study of vaccination and CD4 T cells after COVID-19. These receptors are not linked to any known antigen. TCRdb reprocessed the PCR reads with MiXCR, giving one entry per CDR3 protein. Among 14,000 to 15,000 distinct CDR3 sequences, about 50% were seen once, and the ten largest hold approximately 12%. Sample: CD4+ T cells from blood, cultured in vitro. The receptors stem from a human donor who had recovered from COVID-19. Both conserved end residues are part of each CDR3. Fields, in order: D gene, clone size, J gene, CDR3 length, V gene, CDR3 DNA, CDR3 protein. D genes are given only for firm matches. Expanded clones get a size class; other rows say once, few or many, or leave the size out.

D: TRBD2
size: -
J: TRBJ2-5
length: 15
V: TRBV18
DNA: TGTGCCAGCTCACGGGGACTAGTCCATTCAGAGACCCAGTACTTC
CDR3: CASSRGLVHSETQYF

D: -
size: -
J: TRBJ1-1
length: 16
V: TRBV15
DNA: TGTGCCACCAGCAGAGGGTTCGACAGCCAGAACACTGAAGCTTTCTTT
CDR3: CATSRGFDSQNTEAFF

D: -
size: -
J: TRBJ2-7
length: 11
V: TRBV20-1
DNA: TGCAGTGCTAGTAGGGTCTACGAGCAGTACTTC
CDR3: CSASRVYEQYF

D: -
size: -
J: TRBJ2-1
length: 15
V: TRBV6-1
DNA: TGTGCCAGCAGCACTACGGATTTAAGGGGCAATGAGCAGTTCTTC
CDR3: CASSTTDLRGNEQFF

D: -
size: medium-sized
J: TRBJ2-7
length: 13
V: TRBV6-1
DNA: TGTGCCAGCTGCCCCGGCGGCCTTTACGAGCAGTACTTC
CDR3: CASCPGGLYEQYF

D: -
size: once
J: TRBJ1-3
length: 14
V: TRBV28
DNA: TGTGCCAGCAGTCCGGCGGGTTCTGGAAACACCATATATTTT
CDR3: CASSPAGSGNTIYF

D: -
size: few
J: TRBJ2-5
length: 17
V: TRBV7-9
DNA: TGTGCCAGCAGCTTATTCCTCCGGGAAGTTAAGAGAGAGACCCAGTACTTC
CDR3: CASSLFLREVKRETQYF

D: -
size: -
J: TRBJ1-5
length: 12
V: TRBV29-1
DNA: TGCAGCGTTGAAGAAGCGGGTCAGCCCCAGCATTTT
CDR3: CSVEEAGQPQHF

D: TRBD2
size: -
J: TRBJ2-1
length: 15
V: TRBV5-4
DNA: TGTGCCAGCAGCTTGGGACTAGCGGGATACAATGAGCAGTTCTTC
CDR3: CASSLGLAGYNEQFF

D: TRBD1
size: -
J: TRBJ2-5
length: 15
V: TRBV7-7
DNA: TGTGCTAGCAGCTTAGAGTCGACAGGGGGAGAGACCCAGTACTTC
CDR3: CASSLESTGGETQYF

D: -
size: -
J: TRBJ2-1
length: 13
V: TRBV7-9
DNA: TGTGCCAGCAGCTTAGGTTCGGTGCTTGTGAAGTTCTTC
CDR3: CASSLGSVLVKFF

D: -
size: -
J: TRBJ1-1
length: 17
V: TRBV6-4
DNA: TGTGCCAGCAGTGACCCCGGGAATAGAGAGAGGAGGGCTGAAGCTTTCTTT
CDR3: CASSDPGNRERRAEAFF

D: TRBD1
size: -
J: TRBJ1-1
length: 12
V: TRBV28
DNA: TGTGCCAGCAGGAAAGGGGACAGGGAAGCTTTCTTT
CDR3: CASRKGDREAFF

D: -
size: -
J: TRBJ2-2
length: 13
V: TRBV20-1
DNA: TGCAGTGGGGGGAGTAGCGGCACCGGGGAGCTGTTTTTT
CDR3: CSGGSSGTGELFF

D: -
size: few
J: TRBJ1-5
length: 14
V: TRBV19
DNA: TGTGCCAGTAGGCCATACAGCAGCGATCAGCCCCAGCATTTT
CDR3: CASRPYSSDQPQHF

D: TRBD1
size: few
J: TRBJ2-7
length: 13
V: TRBV7-6
DNA: TGTGCCAGCAGCGGGACAGGGTCCCACGAGCAGTACTTC
CDR3: CASSGTGSHEQYF

D: -
size: -
J: TRBJ2-3
length: 13
V: TRBV19
DNA: TGTGCCAGTACAAGACAGGCAGCAGATACGCAGTATTTT
CDR3: CASTRQAADTQYF

D: TRBD2
size: -
J: TRBJ2-7
length: 12
V: TRBV5-1
DNA: TGCGCCAGCAGCTTCAGCGGGAGGGCCAAGTACTTC
CDR3: CASSFSGRAKYF

D: -
size: -
J: TRBJ1-5
length: 11
V: TRBV7-8
DNA: TGTGCCAGCAGCGATGACAGCGTTTTGCATTTT
CDR3: CASSDDSVLHF

D: TRBD2
size: -
J: TRBJ2-1
length: 17
V: TRBV28
DNA: TGTGCCAGCAGTTCCACCGGGACTAGCGGATCCTACAATGAGCAGTTCTTC
CDR3: CASSSTGTSGSYNEQFF

D: TRBD2
size: -
J: TRBJ2-3
length: 18
V: TRBV5-3
DNA: TGTGCCAGCAGCTACCTAGCGGGAGGGCCTAGCTACACAGATACGCAGTATTTT
CDR3: CASSYLAGGPSYTDTQYF

D: TRBD2
size: -
J: TRBJ2-1
length: 14
V: TRBV19
DNA: TGTGCCAGTAGTATCGGGACTAGGCACAATGAGCAGTTCTTC
CDR3: CASSIGTRHNEQFF

D: -
size: few
J: TRBJ2-5
length: 16
V: TRBV24-1
DNA: TGTGCCACCAGTTTGGGAGGGGACAGGCTTCAAGAGACCCAGTACTTC
CDR3: CATSLGGDRLQETQYF

D: -
size: -
J: TRBJ1-6
length: 14
V: TRBV28
DNA: TGTGCCAGCAGTTTGTATAGTCCGGGGGCACCCCTCCACTTT
CDR3: CASSLYSPGAPLHF

D: -
size: once
J: TRBJ2-2
length: 15
V: TRBV28
DNA: TGTGCCAGCTCGTTTACTCTTCCGAACACCGGGGAGCTGTTTTTT
CDR3: CASSFTLPNTGELFF

D: TRBD1
size: -
J: TRBJ1-2
length: 14
V: TRBV30
DNA: TGTGCCTGGAGTGTGGGACAGCAAAACTATGGCTACACCTTC
CDR3: CAWSVGQQNYGYTF

D: TRBD1
size: -
J: TRBJ1-2
length: 13
V: TRBV28
DNA: TGTGCCAGCAGTCGACAGGGGAGCTATGGCTACACCTTC
CDR3: CASSRQGSYGYTF

D: -
size: -
J: TRBJ2-3
length: 14
V: TRBV12-3/TRBV12-4
DNA: TGTGCCAGCAGTTCAGGGGTAAGGTCAGATACGCAGTATTTT
CDR3: CASSSGVRSDTQYF

D: -
size: few
J: TRBJ1-6
length: 15
V: TRBV20-1
DNA: TGCAGTGCTAGGTGGGGGGAGTCCTATAATTCACCCCTCCACTTT
CDR3: CSARWGESYNSPLHF

D: -
size: -
J: TRBJ2-3
length: 14
V: TRBV27
DNA: TGTGCCAGCAGTTTAGGGAGGCGAACAGATACGCAGTATTTT
CDR3: CASSLGRRTDTQYF

D: -
size: -
J: TRBJ1-2
length: 15
V: TRBV12-3/TRBV12-4
DNA: TGTGCCAGCAATCCCAAACCGGGACAAAACTATGGCTACACCTTC
CDR3: CASNPKPGQNYGYTF

D: -
size: few
J: TRBJ2-3
length: 11
V: TRBV6-1
DNA: TGTGCCAGCAGCATGGGGGATACGCAGTATTTT
CDR3: CASSMGDTQYF

D: -
size: -
J: TRBJ1-3
length: 16
V: TRBV20-1
DNA: TGCAGTGTTAGAGAATCCGAACAGGGCCCTCGGAACACCATATATTTT
CDR3: CSVRESEQGPRNTIYF